This T cell receptor (beta chain) was retrieved from a study of beta chain features in type 1 diabetes. General study results and limits: Researchers reported that naive, central memory and Treg TCRB repertoires appeared more similar in patients than in healthy donors. Resolution of whether HLA type affects TCRB rearrangement was not achieved here.

This clone was observed a few times. What it binds is not known. TCRB transcripts that were expressed got sequenced, as all of the isolated RNA had been reverse transcribed. The data were produced by immunoSEQ multiplex PCR, yet TCRdb's version contains in-frame clones alone and is incomplete. Found here are about 930,000 clones, roughly 15% of them singletons; the top ten hold 0.02% to 0.03%. This CDR3 is 13 amino acids long. Trimming took 6 bases from V and 8 from J, leaving 16 bases between them. The V gene's germline CDR1 is SEHNR and CDR2 FQNEAQ (reference sequence). The chain links TRBV7-9 to TRBJ1-2, with D perhaps TRBD1 (5 bases). The sequencing input was naive CD4+ T cells from blood. The TCR originated in a woman younger than 30 in good health. CDR3 in amino acids: CASRTEGASGYTF. Here the CDR3 DNA reads TGTGCCAGCAGAACTGAAGGGGCGTCGGGCTACACCTTC.